Below, 6 T cell receptor beta chains from the same sample are listed, as sequenced in a study of shared clonotypes between healthy human individuals. Profiling relied on immunoSEQ multiplex PCR, and the TCRdb table lists in-frame clones only, not all of them. Found here are roughly 2 million clones, roughly 94% of them singletons; the top ten hold under 0.15%. The sample consisted of naive CD4+ T cells sorted from blood. The subset denotes: CD45RA+ positively selected. The receptors here all came from a young man in good health.

The rearrangement joins TRBV5-4 to TRBJ2-5; D is possibly TRBD1 (5 bases). The CDR3 sequence is 15 residues long. The V end lost 1 base, the J end lost 4 bases, and 14 bases lay between the germline ends. Per the germline V gene, CDR1 is SGHNT and CDR2 is YYREEE (reference sequence). The CDR3 region is CASSLRQGRVETQYF. CDR3 in DNA: TGTGCCAGCAGCTTGAGGCAGGGTAGGGTAGAGACCCAGTACTTC.

The chain couples TRBV4-1 to TRBJ2-3, with 10 nucleotides matching TRBD1. Germline V gives CDR1 MGHRA, CDR2 YSYEKL. Trimming took 4 bases from V and 1 from J; bases not matched to a gene: 5. The CDR3 totals 16 residues. The CDR3 DNA sequence: TGCGCCAGCAGCCGCAGAGGGACAGGGGGCACAGATACGCAGTATTTT. Translation: CASSRRGTGGTDTQYF.

This clone was found once. This chain uses TRBV6-5 with TRBJ2-7, with TRBD2 matching over 9 bases. This CDR3 is built from 15 residues. CDR1 and CDR2 (germline): MNHEY, SVGAGI. V lost 8 bases, J lost 3 bases, and 11 bases stayed unmatched. CDR3 coding DNA: TGTGCCAGCGGGGAAGGAGGGACTAGCTTCTACGAGCAGTACTTC. This gives the protein CASGEGGTSFYEQYF.

This chain uses TRBV28 with TRBJ1-2; 7 bases are a match to TRBD1. Germline V gene sequence: CDR1 MDHEN, CDR2 SYDVKM. This CDR3 region has 16 residues. V lost 6 bases and J lost 5; bases outside the gene matches: 15. The CDR3 DNA follows: TGTGCCAGCAGCCCGATTCCTGTAAACAGGGGATATGGCTACACCTTC. It translates to CASSPIPVNRGYGYTF.

The rearrangement joins TRBV5-1 to TRBJ1-1; no reliable D call. CDR3 length: 14 amino acids. CDR1 is SGHRS, CDR2 YFSETQ, per germline. Trimming stripped 0 bases from V and 1 base from J, with 7 bases between. The CDR3 DNA is TGCGCCAGCAGCTTGGTTACAGCGAACACTGAAGCTTTCTTT. Protein product: CASSLVTANTEAFF.

This chain connects TRBV7-2 to TRBJ2-7, with 14 bases fitting TRBD2. This CDR3 is 17 amino acids long. V lost 5 bases to trimming and J lost 4 bases; unmatched junction nucleotides: 10. CDR1 SGHTA and CDR2 FQGNSA come from the germline V gene. DNA for the CDR3: TGTGCCAGCAGCACGGGACTAGCGGGAGCGACTTTATACGAGCAGTACTTC. Its translation is CASSTGLAGATLYEQYF.